What follows describes a single T cell receptor beta chain. TCRdb keeps only in-frame clones here, not all; method: immunoSEQ multiplex PCR. The sample lists over 60,000 clones, about 91% occurring once. The sample originates from a study of T cell changes during pregnancy in multiple sclerosis. CDR1 is SGHVS and CDR2 is FQNEAQ in the germline V gene. Trimming took off 4 bases at V and 0 bases at J, with 18 bases between the two ends. The CDR3 is 17 residues long. The receptor comes from a female donor in good health, enrolled as a control in a pregnancy study. The gene calls are TRBV7-8 and TRBJ1-1; D not certain. This specimen consisted of CD4+ T cells from peripheral blood mononuclear cells, obtained in the third trimester of pregnancy. DNA of the CDR3: TGTGCCAGCAGCTCCCGAGGTCCACGTTCATTGAACACTGAAGCTTTCTTT. It translates to CASSSRGPRSLNTEAFF.